The 18 T cell receptor beta chains below all came from one sample that was sequenced in a study of T cells in Graves' hyperthyroidism and ophthalmopathy. Regions amplified from RNA transcripts were the TCR beta CDR3 regions. Primed by the HTBI set, a first-round RT-PCR was run on the TCR CDR3. TCRdb re-called the multiplex PCR reads with MiXCR, one entry per CDR3 protein. Here the sample spans about 260,000 distinct CDR3 sequences, roughly 15% being singletons. The sequencing input was blood. The receptors were sampled from a woman aged 18-29 years with Graves' ophthalmopathy.

This clonotype was seen at least ten times. The rearrangement uses TRBV18 and TRBJ2-1, with no clear D. The CDR3 is 16 residues long. Trimming shortened V by 0 bases and J by 1 base, and 10 bases separated the two germline ends. Germline CDR1 KGHSH, CDR2 LQKENI. CDR3 in DNA: TGTGCCAGCTCACCACCGGCAGGAGAATCCTACAATGAGCAGTTCTTC. Translated, it gives CASSPPAGESYNEQFF.

In this sample, this clonotype turned up many times. J is TRBJ1-2 and V is TRBV20-1; D is uncertain. Germline assignment: CDR1 DFQATT and CDR2 SNEGSKA (reference sequence). This CDR3 comprises 14 residues. V was cut by 0 bases and J by 4 bases, with 12 bases left in between. The CDR3 loop is CSARDPGLIYGYTF. CDR3 sequence (DNA): TGCAGTGCTAGAGATCCGGGGTTGATCTATGGCTACACCTTC.

This clonotype has a count of ten or more. V and J are TRBV24-1 and TRBJ2-4; no clear D gene. Germline loops: CDR1 KGHDR, CDR2 SFDVKD. V lost 9 bases and J 8 bases, leaving 16 bases between the germline ends. The CDR3 contains 13 residues. Written as DNA, the CDR3 is TGTGCCACCCAGGCGTCAGGCAAGGACATTCAGTACTTC. Protein sequence: CATQASGKDIQYF.

The V and J genes are TRBV2 and TRBJ1-1; 7 bases map to TRBD1. Germline assignment: CDR1 SNHLY and CDR2 FYNNEI. Trimming cost V 6 bases and J 1 base; bases outside gene matches: 8. This CDR3 is built from 15 residues. Written as DNA, the CDR3 is TGTGCCAGCAGCCTACAGGGGCCTTCGAACACTGAAGCTTTCTTT. This gives the protein CASSLQGPSNTEAFF.

The sample holds many counts of this clonotype. This chain uses TRBV29-1 with TRBJ2-1; 13 positions agree with TRBD2. Trimming cost V 3 bases and J 8 bases; bases outside gene matches: 13. The CDR3 sequence is 17 residues long. CDR1 and CDR2 (germline): SQVTM, ANQGSEA. The CDR3 region is CSVDLSTSGRAVDEQFF. DNA for the CDR3: TGCAGCGTTGACCTTTCCACTAGCGGGAGGGCCGTGGATGAGCAGTTCTTC.

This clonotype was seen many times. The V call is TRBV3-1, the J call TRBJ2-5; D tentatively reads TRBD1 or TRBD2 (6 bases each). Germline CDR1 LGHDT, CDR2 YNNKEL (reference sequence). CDR3 length: 16 amino acids. The V end was cut by 4 bases, the J end by 2 bases, with 17 bases between. This chain's CDR3 is CASSPLAGHLQETQYF. CDR3 sequence (DNA): TGTGCCAGCAGCCCCCTGGCGGGACACCTACAAGAGACCCAGTACTTC.

This clonotype was counted many times. The chain links TRBV6-2 or TRBV6-3 to TRBJ2-4; D is undetermined. The CDR3 runs to 16 residues. V lost 7 bases and J lost 9, with 25 bases in between. Per the germline V gene, CDR1 is MNHEY and CDR2 is SVGEGT. This chain's CDR3 is CASTESSPRPRAIQYF. As DNA, the CDR3 is TGTGCCAGCACCGAGAGTAGCCCCCGGCCTCGGGCCATTCAGTACTTC.

In this sample, this clonotype turned up many times. The chain is built from TRBV7-3 and TRBJ2-1; 8 nucleotides match TRBD2. Trimming at V came to 3 bases and at J to 4 bases, leaving 5 bases not matched to a gene. This CDR3 has 15 residues. Germline V gene data show CDR1 as SGHTA and CDR2 as FQGTGA. The CDR3 DNA reads TGTGCCAGCAGCTTTACAGCGGGGGATTACAATGAGCAGTTCTTC. This encodes CASSFTAGDYNEQFF. The entire variable domain, with the rest obtained from reference TRBV7-3 and TRBJ2-1, is as follows: GAGVSQTPSNKVTEKGKYVELRCDPISGHTALYWYRQSLGQGPEFLIYFQGTGAADDSGLPNDRFFAVRPEGSVSTLKIQRTERGDSAVYLCASSFTAGDYNEQFFGPGTRLTVL.

This clonotype was counted many times. The chain joins TRBV9 to TRBJ2-1, with 9 bases identical to TRBD2. Germline V lookup: CDR1 SGDLS, CDR2 YYNGEE. Trimming removed 4 bases from V and 5 bases from J; junction bases left unmatched: 10. This CDR3 contains 16 residues. The CDR3 spells CASSPPPSGKDNEQFF. The CDR3 DNA follows: TGTGCCAGCAGCCCCCCCCCTAGCGGGAAGGACAATGAGCAGTTCTTC.

The table lists this clonotype with many counts. CDR3 loop: CSARSLAGPNEQFF. The CDR3, as DNA: TGCAGTGCTAGATCACTAGCGGGACCTAATGAGCAGTTCTTC. The genes are TRBV20-1 and TRBJ2-1, with TRBD2 matching 10 bases. The CDR3 sequence is 14 residues long. Germline loops: CDR1 DFQATT, CDR2 SNEGSKA (reference sequence). The V gene end was trimmed by 2 bases and the J gene end by 7 bases; junction bases not matched to a gene: 5.

The table lists this clonotype with many counts. The rearrangement uses TRBV24-1 and TRBJ2-3, with TRBD2 identical over 7 bases. CDR3 length: 16 amino acids. Germline values: CDR1 KGHDR, CDR2 SFDVKD. V lost 4 bases to trimming and J lost 5 bases; unmatched junction nucleotides: 11. The CDR3 DNA reads TGTGCCACCAGTGACATAGGGACTAAGGGAGGAGATACGCAGTATTTT. Its protein is CATSDIGTKGGDTQYF.

As concerns this clonotype: A much larger clone lies one base from this, so it may be a read error. This rearrangement joins TRBV6-1 to TRBJ2-5; 12 nucleotides line up with TRBD2. J gave up 7 bases and V 8 bases, and 8 bases lay outside the gene matches. The CDR3 is 14 amino acids. The germline gives CDR1 MNHNS, CDR2 SASEGT. CDR3 DNA sequence: TGTGCCAGCGGATTACTAGCGGGGGGATCGACCCAGTACTTC. Its protein is CASGLLAGGSTQYF.

Many counts were recorded for this clonotype. V gene TRBV10-3 combines with J gene TRBJ1-1; 7 nucleotides agree with TRBD1. The CDR3 length is 13 residues. After removal of 8 bases from V and 0 bases from J, the junction contained 3 bases not matched to a gene. Germline V gene data show CDR1 as ENHRY and CDR2 as SYGVKD. The CDR3 sequence: CAIAGTVNTEAFF. In DNA, the CDR3 is TGTGCCATCGCCGGGACAGTGAACACTGAAGCTTTCTTT.

This clonotype was seen many times. This chain joins TRBV3-2 and TRBJ1-1; the table's D call TRBD1 went unverified against the DNA. TRBV3-2 is an annotated pseudogene. CDR3 size: 16 residues. Here the CDR3 reads CASSLRQGWVNTEAFF. CDR3 in DNA: TGTGCCAGCAGCCTGCGACAGGGATGGGTGAACACTGAAGCTTTCTTT.

This clonotype has ten or more counts. This chain links TRBV9 with TRBJ2-7, with 13 bases lining up with TRBD2. From germline, CDR1 is SGDLS and CDR2 YYNGEE. Germline trimming cut 3 bases from V and 0 bases from J; bases unmatched to any gene: 6. CDR3 length: 17 amino acids. DNA of the CDR3: TGTGCCAGCAGCGCCGGGACTAGCGGGACCTACTCCTACGAGCAGTACTTC. Translation: CASSAGTSGTYSYEQYF.

This clonotype has ten or more counts. V and J are TRBV29-1 and TRBJ2-1; D is unresolved. CDR1 and CDR2 (germline): SQVTM, ANQGSEA. CDR3 length: 15 amino acids. The germline V and J ends were trimmed by 7 bases and 0 bases, with 16 bases remaining between them. For the CDR3, the DNA is TGCAGCGGAGAGGTTGGATTCAGCTCCTACAATGAGCAGTTCTTC. This translates into CSGEVGFSSYNEQFF.

This clonotype was recorded many times. The rearrangement links TRBV7-6 to TRBJ2-3; a weak D match, TRBD2 (6 bases). Germline V CDR1 and CDR2: SGHVS, FNYEAQ. Trimming shortened V by 5 bases and J by 4 bases, and 16 bases separated the two germline ends. The CDR3 runs 15 residues. The CDR3 region is CASSHGGARADTQYF. CDR3 coding DNA: TGTGCCAGCAGCCATGGAGGGGCTCGGGCAGATACGCAGTATTTT.

This clonotype was seen at least ten times. The chain couples TRBV20-1 to TRBJ2-1; TRBD1 agrees at 10 bases. Germline V lookup: CDR1 DFQATT, CDR2 SNEGSKA (reference sequence). V gave up 3 bases and J gave up 5 bases; unmatched junction bases: 7. CDR3 length equals 15 residues. The CDR3 is CSARPTGGRHNEQFF. The CDR3 DNA reads TGCAGTGCTAGGCCGACAGGGGGCCGCCACAATGAGCAGTTCTTC.